This T cell receptor beta chain originates from a study of OX40 agonist ivuxolimab in advanced cancers. Across the whole study: Of mixed ages from roughly 23 to 80 and averaging approximately 60 years, the group was around 78% male. Study observations and caveats: Clones of CD4+ and CD8+ blood T cells grew by week 6 at doses of 0.1 to 3.0 mg/kg. Expanded peripheral T cells had an undetermined antigen specificity. People who partly responded at 0.1-3.0 mg/kg had some of the least clonal expansion seen.

Deletions cut 5 bases from V and 1 base from J, with 4 bases between. The germline V gene has CDR1 SGHRS and CDR2 YFSETQ. The CDR3 is 12 residues long. This table comes from immunoSEQ multiplex PCR, and its TCRdb copy is limited to in-frame clones, with some not included. The sample yields tens of thousands of clones, around nine tenths seen once. This clone has more than one count but fewer than ten. Its antigen is as yet unknown. The chain uses TRBV5-1 and TRBJ1-3; D gene ambiguous. Sequences were derived from CD4+ or CD8+ T cells sorted from blood, sampled in a trial of the OX40 agonist ivuxolimab. The TCR comes from an adult with an advanced solid tumor such as melanoma, head and neck, liver or kidney cancer. Here the CDR3 DNA reads TGCGCCAGCAGGTGGTCTGGAAACACCATATATTTT. It translates to CASRWSGNTIYF.